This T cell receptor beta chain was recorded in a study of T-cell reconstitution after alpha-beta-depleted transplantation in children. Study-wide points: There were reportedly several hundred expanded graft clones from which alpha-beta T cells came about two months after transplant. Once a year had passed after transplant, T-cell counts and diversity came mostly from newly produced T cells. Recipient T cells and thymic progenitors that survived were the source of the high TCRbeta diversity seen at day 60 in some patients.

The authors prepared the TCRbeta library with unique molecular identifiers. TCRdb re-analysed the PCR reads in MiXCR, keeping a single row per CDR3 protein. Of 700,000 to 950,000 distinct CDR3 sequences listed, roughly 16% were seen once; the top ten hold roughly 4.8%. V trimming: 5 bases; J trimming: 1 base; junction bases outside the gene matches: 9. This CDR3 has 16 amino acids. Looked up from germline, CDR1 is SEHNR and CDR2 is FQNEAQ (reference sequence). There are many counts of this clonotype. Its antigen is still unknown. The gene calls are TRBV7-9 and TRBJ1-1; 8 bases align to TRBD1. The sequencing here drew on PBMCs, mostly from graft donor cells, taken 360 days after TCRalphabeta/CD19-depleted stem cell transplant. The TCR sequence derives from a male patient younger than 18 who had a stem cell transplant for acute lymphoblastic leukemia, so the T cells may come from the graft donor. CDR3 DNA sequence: TGTGCCAGCAGCCCTTTACCGGGACAGGCGAACACTGAAGCTTTCTTT. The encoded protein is CASSPLPGQANTEAFF.